These 21 T cell receptor beta chains were sequenced from one sample in a study of beta chain features in type 1 diabetes. Overall study results and limits: Across all four CD4+ subsets, people with type 1 diabetes showed modestly shorter TCRB CDR3s.

These receptors' antigens are unknown. The investigators reverse transcribed all of the isolated RNA, so they sequenced expressed TCRB transcripts. Here immunoSEQ multiplex PCR was the method, and the copy in TCRdb shows in-frame clones only, minus some. Here the sample spans a few hundred thousand clones, about a fifth being singletons. The specimen was naive CD4+ T cells from blood. Receptors were obtained from a middle-aged woman with type 1 diabetes.

This chain connects TRBV6-5 to TRBJ2-7, with 10 positions matching TRBD2. Unmatched junction bases numbered 11, after V lost 7 bases and J lost 5 bases. The CDR3 is 15 amino acids. Germline CDR1 and CDR2: MNHEY and SVGAGI. Written as DNA, the CDR3 is TGTGCCAGCACCAGACTAGCGGGTCGGCACCACGAGCAGTACTTC. Translation gives CASTRLAGRHHEQYF.

Only a few counts were recorded for this clone. CDR3 nucleotides: TGTGCCAGCAGCCGCGGGAACTATGGCTACACCTTC. Amino acids: CASSRGNYGYTF. V gene TRBV5-8 combines with J gene TRBJ1-2; D ambiguous. The V gene lost 4 bases and the J gene lost 2 bases, with 6 bases spanning the gap. The CDR3 contains 12 residues. The germline gives CDR1 SGHTS, CDR2 YDEGEE.

This clone has just a few counts. The J gene is TRBJ1-2, the V gene TRBV7-9; 8 bases line up with TRBD1. CDR3 size: 15 residues. V lost 4 bases and J lost 3; bases outside the gene matches: 7. The germline V gene has CDR1 SEHNR and CDR2 FQNEAQ (reference sequence). In DNA form, the CDR3 reads TGTGCCAGCAGCTCCAGGACAGGGACGGACTATGGCTACACCTTC. It codes for CASSSRTGTDYGYTF.

This clone was counted only a few times. The J gene is TRBJ1-4, the V gene TRBV5-4, with D unresolved. The CDR3 consists of 13 residues. CDR1 and CDR2 from the germline V gene are SGHNT and YYREEE (reference sequence). Trimming left V 3 bases short and J 8 bases short, with 11 bases between. CDR3 residues: CASSSPGREKLFF. CDR3 nucleotide sequence: TGTGCCAGCAGCTCCCCGGGGAGGGAAAAACTGTTTTTT.

The chain uses TRBV18 and TRBJ1-1, with a weak D call TRBD1 (5 bases). Germline V gene lookup returns CDR1 KGHSH and CDR2 LQKENI. V dropped 1 base and J dropped 4 bases, with 10 bases sitting between them. This CDR3 has 14 residues. The DNA for the CDR3 is TGTGCCAGCTCACCACTCCAGGGAGGCACTGAAGCTTTCTTT. Translation: CASSPLQGGTEAFF.

CDR3 residues: CAWRWRAYTEAFF. The CDR3 nucleotides read TGTGCCTGGAGATGGAGGGCCTACACTGAAGCTTTCTTT. This sequence joins TRBV30 and TRBJ1-1; no firm D call. The germline V gene encodes CDR1 GTSNPN and CDR2 SVGIG (reference sequence). Trimming shortened V by 3 bases and J by 3 bases, and 11 bases separated the two germline ends. The CDR3 totals 13 residues.

The rearrangement uses TRBV29-1 and TRBJ2-3, with TRBD2 identical over 10 bases. Germline V gene data show CDR1 as SQVTM and CDR2 as ANQGSEA. The CDR3 loop spans 15 amino acids. V gave up 5 bases and J gave up 3 bases; unmatched junction bases: 8. The CDR3 loop is CSVSIGLAATDTQYF. The DNA for the CDR3 is TGCAGCGTTTCTATCGGACTAGCGGCTACAGATACGCAGTATTTT.

The chain employs TRBV28 and TRBJ2-2; TRBD1 matches at 10 bases. The CDR3 totals 16 residues. Germline CDR1 MDHEN, CDR2 SYDVKM. The J segment lost 5 bases and the V segment lost 5 bases, leaving 8 bases of the junction unmatched. The CDR3 loop reads CASSPPGQGITGELFF. The CDR3 DNA sequence: TGTGCCAGCAGTCCCCCGGGACAGGGGATAACCGGGGAGCTGTTTTTT. The full variable domain, rest sourced from reference TRBV28 and TRBJ2-2, is DVKVTQSSRYLVKRTGEKVFLECVQDMDHENMFWYRQDPGLGLRLIYFSYDVKMKEKGDIPEGYSVSREKKERFSLILESASTNQTSMYLCASSPPGQGITGELFFGEGSRLTVL.

The gene calls are TRBV30 and TRBJ1-5; TRBD1 agrees at 7 bases. V gave up 5 bases and J gave up 0 bases; unmatched junction bases: 1. This CDR3 contains 13 residues. The germline CDR1 and CDR2 sequences are GTSNPN and SVGIG (reference sequence). CDR3 sequence reads: CAWGQDSNQPQHF. Here the CDR3 DNA reads TGTGCCTGGGGACAGGATAGCAATCAGCCCCAGCATTTT.

The chain has TRBV7-8 and TRBJ1-2; maybe TRBD1 (6 bases). Trimming removed 1 base at V and 2 bases at J, with 17 bases between. CDR1 is SGHVS and CDR2 is FQNEAQ in the germline V gene. This CDR3 is built from 17 residues. CDR3 coding DNA: TGTGCCAGCAGCTTAGGACAGGCCCACCTAGTAAACTATGGCTACACCTTC. Its translation: CASSLGQAHLVNYGYTF.

This clone has just a few counts. The CDR3 sequence is CASGSTEAFF. The DNA for the CDR3 is TGTGCCAGCGGTAGCACTGAAGCTTTCTTT. The chain joins TRBV6-1 to TRBJ1-1; the D is unclear. Germline lookup yields CDR1 MNHNS and CDR2 SASEGT. V was shortened by 8 bases and J by 4 bases, with 5 bases between the two germline ends. CDR3 length: 10 amino acids.

This clone turned up a few times. Other DNA sequences within the sample encode an identical CDR3. The chain carries TRBV5-1 and TRBJ2-3; TRBD1 matches at 8 bases. From germline, CDR1 is SGHRS and CDR2 YFSETQ. After removal of 2 bases from V and 4 bases from J, the junction contained 3 bases not matched to a gene. The CDR3 loop spans 14 amino acids. DNA of the CDR3: TGCGCCAGCAGCTTCGGACAGGGACCAGATACGCAGTATTTT. This encodes CASSFGQGPDTQYF.

This clone was seen a handful of times. CDR3 nucleotides: TGTGCCAGCAGTTTGCCCGGGACAGAATCCTACGAGCAGTACTTC. Translation: CASSLPGTESYEQYF. The chain has TRBV28 and TRBJ2-7; 7 bases are shared with TRBD1. With V trimmed by 3 bases and J by 1 base, 6 bases remained unmatched. Germline V gene data show CDR1 as MDHEN and CDR2 as SYDVKM. The length of the CDR3 is 15 residues.

In this sample, this clone turned up a few times. This chain links TRBV5-1 with TRBJ2-3; D not certain. The CDR3 loop spans 15 amino acids. Germline V lookup: CDR1 SGHRS, CDR2 YFSETQ. With 6 bases removed from V and 0 bases from J, the gap between germline ends came to 14 bases. Written as DNA, the CDR3 is TGCGCCAGCACCCCCGCGGTGGCTAGCACAGATACGCAGTATTTT. The encoded protein is CASTPAVASTDTQYF.

This chain uses TRBV27 with TRBJ2-7, with TRBD1 matching over 7 bases. The germline V gene encodes CDR1 MNHEY and CDR2 SMNVEV (reference sequence). CDR3 length equals 15 residues. The V segment lost 6 bases and the J segment 0 bases; nucleotides outside the gene matches: 8. The CDR3 protein is CASSGQRQGSYEQYF. CDR3 sequence (DNA): TGTGCCAGCAGCGGCCAGAGACAGGGCTCCTACGAGCAGTACTTC.

This clone was recorded a few times. The chain is built from TRBV9 and TRBJ2-3; 7 nucleotides align to TRBD1. From germline, CDR1 is SGDLS and CDR2 YYNGEE. The CDR3 totals 15 residues. The J segment lost 2 bases and the V segment lost 3 bases, leaving 6 bases of the junction unmatched. CDR3 protein: CASSGGQVLTDTQYF. In DNA, the CDR3 is TGTGCCAGCAGCGGCGGACAGGTCCTCACAGATACGCAGTATTTT. The full variable domain, rest sourced from reference TRBV9 and TRBJ2-3, is DSGVTQTPKHLITATGQRVTLRCSPRSGDLSVYWYQQSLDQGLQFLIQYYNGEERAKGNILERFSAQQFPDLHSELNLSSLELGDSALYFCASSGGQVLTDTQYFGPGTRLTVL.

This clone was observed a few times. This chain connects TRBV7-2 to TRBJ2-3; the match to TRBD1 covers 8 bases. The CDR3 totals 16 residues. The V segment lost 3 bases and the J segment 4 bases; nucleotides outside the gene matches: 9. The germline CDR1 and CDR2 sequences are SGHTA and FQGNSA. CDR3 protein: CASSLVGQASPDTQYF. The CDR3 nucleotides read TGTGCCAGCAGCTTGGTGGGACAGGCTTCCCCAGATACGCAGTATTTT. Complete variable domain (other parts from reference TRBV7-2 and TRBJ2-3): GAGVSQSPSNKVTEKGKDVELRCDPISGHTALYWYRQSLGQGLEFLIYFQGNSAPDKSGLPSDRFSAERTGGSVSTLTIQRTQQEDSAVYLCASSLVGQASPDTQYFGPGTRLTVL.

The rearrangement links TRBV5-1 to TRBJ1-2; 8 bases line up with TRBD1. Germline V gene sequence: CDR1 SGHRS, CDR2 YFSETQ. V lost 1 base to trimming and J lost 8 bases; unmatched junction nucleotides: 4. The CDR3 runs to 13 residues. The DNA of the CDR3 is TGCGCCAGCAGCTTGTTTGGGACAGGAGGCTACACCTTC. It translates to CASSLFGTGGYTF.

V is TRBV6-5 and J is TRBJ2-7, with TRBD1 matching 7 bases. The germline gives CDR1 MNHEY, CDR2 SVGAGI. The CDR3 loop spans 14 amino acids. Unmatched junction bases numbered 7, after V lost 4 bases and J lost 4 bases. In DNA, the CDR3 is TGTGCCAGCAGTTCGCCGGGACAGAAGTACGAGCAGTACTTC. This encodes CASSSPGQKYEQYF.

Only a few counts were recorded for this clone. This chain joins TRBV5-6 and TRBJ1-1, with D possibly being TRBD1 (5 bases). CDR3 length equals 12 residues. Trimming pared 4 bases from V and 4 bases from J, leaving 8 bases between. The germline V gene has CDR1 SGHDT and CDR2 YYEEEE. The CDR3 DNA reads as TGTGCCAGCAGCCAGGGAATCACTGAAGCTTTCTTT. It yields the protein CASSQGITEAFF.

The sample holds a few counts of this clone. This chain uses TRBV9 with TRBJ1-1; TRBD1 might be the D (5 bases). The CDR3 totals 14 residues. The ends were cut back, 4 bases at V and 8 bases at J, with 18 bases in the middle. Germline V gives CDR1 SGDLS, CDR2 YYNGEE. CDR3 protein: CASSPDFPRTEAFF. CDR3 coding DNA: TGTGCCAGCAGCCCCGATTTTCCGAGGACAGAAGCTTTCTTT.